The sequence of this TCR beta chain was determined in a study of shared clonotypes between healthy human individuals. The naive CD8 fraction comprised CD45RO-negative cells positively selected for CCR7 and excluded terminally differentiated effector memory CD45RA+ cells. Those who donated, Caucasian adults without exception, all lived in Nashville, Tennessee. With respect to this clone: Within the sample, other DNA sequences also encode this same CDR3.

Running of the assay took place at deep level. Libraries were prepared by immunoSEQ multiplex PCR; TCRdb keeps only in-frame clonotypes and omits some of them. This table has millions of clones, approximately 94% appearing once. CDR1 and CDR2 (germline): SGHRS, YFSETQ. The CDR3 loop spans 13 amino acids. The ends were cut back, 0 bases at V and 0 bases at J, with 1 base in the middle. The TCR originated in a man between 18 and 29 years old in good health. The sequenced material came from naive CD8+ T cells sorted from blood. The chain employs TRBV5-1 and TRBJ1-3; D is undetermined. The CDR3 bases are TGCGCCAGCAGCTTGGGCTCTGGAAACACCATATATTTT. It yields the protein CASSLGSGNTIYF.